The clone carrying this TCR beta chain has a single count. Its antigen is unidentified. This table comes from immunoSEQ multiplex PCR, and its TCRdb copy is limited to in-frame clones, with some not included. The profile covers more than 110,000 clones, with roughly 92% appearing a single time and 3% to 4% taken by the ten largest. Germline lookup yields CDR1 SGHRS and CDR2 YFSETQ. The CDR3 is 12 residues long. The V gene end was trimmed by 4 bases and the J gene end by 4 bases; junction bases not matched to a gene: 0. This sample was taken from a study of T cell responses to AZD1222 COVID-19 vaccine. General study results and limits: Clonal diversity may have been underestimated in mostly white British donors.

This receptor was identified in an adult who received the AZD1222 COVID-19 vaccine. The chain recombines TRBV5-1 with TRBJ2-3; TRBD1 aligns across 7 bases. The sequencing used peripheral blood, collected 28 days after the second AZD1222 dose. The CDR3 is CASSQGADTQYF. In DNA form, the CDR3 reads TGCGCCAGCAGCCAGGGGGCAGATACGCAGTATTTT.